These T cell receptor beta chains were read from a single sample in a study of a mutant IDH1 vaccine in newly diagnosed glioma. No cognate antigen is known for these TCRs. The data were produced by immunoSEQ multiplex PCR, yet TCRdb's version contains in-frame clones alone and is incomplete. The top ten clones hold about 5% of a sample with about 51,000 clones, 78% of them seen once. The input for sequencing was PBMCs, taken from a glioma patient whose treatment included an IDH1 peptide vaccine. These receptors were taken from a man in his forties or fifties with glioma. Both conserved end residues are part of each CDR3. A D gene is named only where the DNA matches it firmly.

v_call | d_call | cdr3_aa
TRBV10-3 | TRBD1 | CAISDPRQGLTDTQYF
TRBV7-9 | - | CASSLAGQMIQYF
TRBV5-4 | TRBD1 | CASSLPGQGSYGYTF
TRBV6-5 | - | CASTFRGGVSYEQYF
TRBV9 | - | CASSPEGWTGELFF
TRBV5-6 | - | CASSWGTDGAAFF
TRBV29-1 | TRBD1 | CSVGGGQGFDNEQFF
TRBV5-6 | TRBD2 | CASSFRRGGLADTQYF
TRBV2 | - | CASRKGTADGYEQYF
TRBV7-2 | - | CASSPGTTQETQYF
TRBV4-1 | - | CASSQDYPVGRTEAFF
TRBV29-1 | - | CSVDRTIMNTEAFF
TRBV27 | - | CASSPHSQETQYF
TRBV7-8 | - | CASSWGGDEQFF
TRBV4-3 | - | CASSQDRRTDTQYF
TRBV6-1 | - | CASSEQGAGTTYGYTF
TRBV6-5 | - | CASSYSRVTEAFF
TRBV10-3 | TRBD1 | CATEQGAGTEAFF
TRBV27 | - | CASSSLDRILYEQYF
TRBV5-5 | - | CASSPGRGYYEQYF
TRBV5-5 | - | CASSWGTIANTEAFF
TRBV20-1 | TRBD2 | CSAGGGETQYF
TRBV7-2 | - | CASSFGHPYGYTF
TRBV6-5 | - | CATSLGGRPAFF
TRBV19 | - | CATSGGARMTELFF
TRBV5-1 | TRBD1 | CASSAGQARDEQFF
TRBV27 | - | CASSYLGGYEQYF
TRBV2 | - | CASRERETRYEQYF
TRBV30 | - | CAWKGSGTAVGYGYTF
TRBV2 | - | CASSPIDGYTF
TRBV4-3 | - | CASSQDWSSNQPQHF
TRBV2 | - | CASSEEMTAFF
TRBV27 | - | CASSIAGKNTEAFF
TRBV4-3 | - | CASSQDIRGSNQPQHF
TRBV2 | - | CASGTYQETQYF
TRBV5-1 | TRBD2 | CASSLASSGGSSGELFF
TRBV9 | - | CASSVESDTQYF
TRBV30 | - | CAWNKNSGNTIYF
TRBV7-8 | TRBD2 | CASSRQRTRGTQYF